This T cell receptor beta chain is from a study of T cell responses to AZD1222 COVID-19 vaccine. Study-wide findings and caveats: Clonal diversity may have been underestimated, and the donors were mostly white British, with more females than males. Unmutated variant regions are reportedly targeted by nearly half of spike-specific TCRs. Across the whole spike, CD4 TCRs peaked at regions 160-218 and 743-854.

Details on this clone: Its antigen is as yet unknown.

Produced via immunoSEQ multiplex PCR; TCRdb's table is partial and in-frame only. The sample consists of around 120,000 clones, approximately 80% of them appearing once. The TCR originated in an adult who received the AZD1222 COVID-19 vaccine. The sequencing used peripheral blood, collected 28 days after the second AZD1222 dose.

CDR3 DNA: TGTGCCAGCAGCTCCCTACAGGGTTTAGATCAGCCCCAGCATTTT. It encodes CASSSLQGLDQPQHF. This chain links TRBV5-6 with TRBJ1-5, with TRBD1 as a possible D gene (6 bases). The CDR3 is made up of 15 amino acids. The ends were cut back, 3 bases at V and 5 bases at J, with 15 bases in the middle. Looked up from germline, CDR1 is SGHDT and CDR2 is YYEEEE.